The 5 T cell receptor beta chains below were found in one sample sequenced in a study of T cell responses to AZD1222 COVID-19 vaccine. Produced via immunoSEQ multiplex PCR; TCRdb's table is partial and in-frame only. The sample includes roughly 150,000 clones, around 88% of them seen just once. Here the sequenced sample was peripheral blood, taken 28 days after the second AZD1222 dose. These receptors all stem from an adult who received the AZD1222 COVID-19 vaccine.

This chain links TRBV6-1 with TRBJ1-1, with D perhaps TRBD1 (5 bases). V gave up 2 bases and J gave up 4 bases, with 11 bases separating them. There are 14 residues in the CDR3. Germline values: CDR1 MNHNS, CDR2 SASEGT. This chain's CDR3 is CASSEQGRITEAFF. CDR3 sequence (DNA): TGTGCCAGCAGTGAACAGGGCAGGATCACTGAAGCTTTCTTT.

The rearrangement joins TRBV24-1 to TRBJ2-1; no clear D. Germline V gene lookup returns CDR1 KGHDR and CDR2 SFDVKD. The CDR3 runs to 15 residues. The V end lost 3 bases, the J end lost 0 bases, and 8 bases lay between the germline ends. The CDR3 is CATSDPLSSYNEQFF. The CDR3 coding sequence is TGTGCCACCAGTGATCCACTCAGCTCCTACAATGAGCAGTTCTTC.

This clone was observed a few times. V usage is TRBV7-8 and J usage is TRBJ1-3; perhaps TRBD1 as D (6 bases). This CDR3 has 15 residues. V lost 6 bases to trimming and J lost 3 bases, with 15 bases between them. Per the germline V gene, CDR1 is SGHVS and CDR2 is FQNEAQ. The CDR3 reads CASSQMRGGGNTIYF. The CDR3 DNA reads as TGTGCCAGCAGTCAAATGAGAGGGGGTGGAAACACCATATATTTT.

The chain links TRBV2 to TRBJ2-5; TRBD1 matches at 7 bases. The junction had 8 bases not matched to a gene; V was cut back by 6 bases and J by 4 bases. Germline assignment: CDR1 SNHLY and CDR2 FYNNEI. CDR3 length equals 14 residues. CDR3 DNA: TGTGCCAGCAGGGCTGACAGGGCGGGAGAGACCCAGTACTTC. Protein product: CASRADRAGETQYF.

The rearrangement links TRBV14 to TRBJ1-2; D unresolved. Trimming removed 4 bases at V and 7 bases at J, with 10 bases between. CDR3 length: 12 amino acids. CDR1 is SGHDN and CDR2 is FVKESK in the germline V gene. The CDR3 coding sequence is TGTGCCAGCAGCCCGGGAAGGGCTGGCTACACCTTC. Amino acids: CASSPGRAGYTF.